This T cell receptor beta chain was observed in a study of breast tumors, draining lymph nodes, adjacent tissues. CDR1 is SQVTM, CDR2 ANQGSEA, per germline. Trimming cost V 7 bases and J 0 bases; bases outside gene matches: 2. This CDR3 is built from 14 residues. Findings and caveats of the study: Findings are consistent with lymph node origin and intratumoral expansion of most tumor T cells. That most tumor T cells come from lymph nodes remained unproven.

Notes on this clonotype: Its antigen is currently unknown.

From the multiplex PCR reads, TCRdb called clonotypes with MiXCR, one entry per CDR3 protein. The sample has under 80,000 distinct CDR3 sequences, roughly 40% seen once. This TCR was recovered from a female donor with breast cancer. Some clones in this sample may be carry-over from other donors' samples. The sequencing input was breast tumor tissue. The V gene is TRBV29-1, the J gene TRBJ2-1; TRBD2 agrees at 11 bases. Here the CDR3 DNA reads TGCAGCGGGGGACTAGCGGACTCCTACAATGAGCAGTTCTTC. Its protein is CSGGLADSYNEQFF.